This T cell receptor (beta chain) was found in a study of T cell responses to AZD1222 COVID-19 vaccine. On the study more broadly: Second-dose timings of about 4 or about 12 weeks were pooled.

Notes on this clone: Its antigen remains unknown.

This table comes from immunoSEQ multiplex PCR, and its TCRdb copy is limited to in-frame clones, with some not included. The table lists 150,000 or so clones, 91% of them singletons. V lost 6 bases, J lost 1 base, and 0 bases lay in between. Germline lookup yields CDR1 MGHDK and CDR2 SYGVNS. The CDR3 runs 10 residues. Study findings and constraints: Repertoire samples came only from after the peak T cell response. Clonal diversity may have been underestimated, and the donors were mostly white British, with more females than males. Spike-specific TCR breadth and depth grew following two AZD1222 doses.

The chain couples TRBV25-1 to TRBJ1-1; the D is unclear. The starting material was peripheral blood, obtained on day 0 of AZD1222 vaccination. The TCR was taken from an adult in good health. The CDR3 DNA follows: TGTGCCAGCAGGAACACTGAAGCTTTCTTT. Encoded protein: CASRNTEAFF. Full variable domain (outside the CDR3, taken from reference TRBV25-1 and TRBJ1-1): EADIYQTPRYLVIGTGKKITLECSQTMGHDKMYWYQQDPGMELHLIHYSYGVNSTEKGDLSSESTVSRIRTEHFPLTLESARPSHTSQYLCASRNTEAFFGQGTRLTVV.